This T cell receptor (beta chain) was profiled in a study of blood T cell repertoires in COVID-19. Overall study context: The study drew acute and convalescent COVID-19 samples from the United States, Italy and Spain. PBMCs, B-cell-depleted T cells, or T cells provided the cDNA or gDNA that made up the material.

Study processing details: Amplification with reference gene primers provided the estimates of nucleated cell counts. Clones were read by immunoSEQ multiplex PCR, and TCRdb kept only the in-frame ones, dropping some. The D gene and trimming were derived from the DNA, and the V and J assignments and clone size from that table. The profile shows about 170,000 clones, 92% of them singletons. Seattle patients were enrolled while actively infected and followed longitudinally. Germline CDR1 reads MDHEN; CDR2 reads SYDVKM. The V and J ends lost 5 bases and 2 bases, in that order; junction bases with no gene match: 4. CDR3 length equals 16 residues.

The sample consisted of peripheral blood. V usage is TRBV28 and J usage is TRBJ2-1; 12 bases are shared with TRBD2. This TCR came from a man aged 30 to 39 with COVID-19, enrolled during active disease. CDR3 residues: CASSTTSGGAYNEQFF. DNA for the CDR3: TGTGCCAGCAGTACGACTAGCGGGGGAGCCTACAATGAGCAGTTCTTC. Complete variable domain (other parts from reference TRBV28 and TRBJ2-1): DVKVTQSSRYLVKRTGEKVFLECVQDMDHENMFWYRQDPGLGLRLIYFSYDVKMKEKGDIPEGYSVSREKKERFSLILESASTNQTSMYLCASSTTSGGAYNEQFFGPGTRLTVL.